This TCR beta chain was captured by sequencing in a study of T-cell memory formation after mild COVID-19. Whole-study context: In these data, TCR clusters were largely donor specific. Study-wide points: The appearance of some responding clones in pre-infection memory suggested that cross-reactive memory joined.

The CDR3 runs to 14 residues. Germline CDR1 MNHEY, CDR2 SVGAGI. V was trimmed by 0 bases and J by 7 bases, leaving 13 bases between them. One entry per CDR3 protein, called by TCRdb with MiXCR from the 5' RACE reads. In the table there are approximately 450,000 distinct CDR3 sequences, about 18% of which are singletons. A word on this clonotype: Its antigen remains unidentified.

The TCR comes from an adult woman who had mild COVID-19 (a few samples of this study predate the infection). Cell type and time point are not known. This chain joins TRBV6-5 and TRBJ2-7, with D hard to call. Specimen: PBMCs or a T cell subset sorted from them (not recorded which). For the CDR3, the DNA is TGTGCCAGCAGTTACTCGAAGGGTATCCAAGAGCAGTACTTC. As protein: CASSYSKGIQEQYF.